This TCR beta chain emerged from a study of cytomegalovirus exposure and HLA in healthy donors. Study details: A subsequent analysis reported that the 120 validation repertoires were produced on the same platform that had also been used for the roughly 710 first-cohort repertoires.

Generated by immunoSEQ multiplex PCR, the TCRdb table keeps only in-frame clones and is missing some. The sample lists about 120,000 clones; 75% to 90% were seen once. These donors were members of the approximately 120-subject validation cohort, a group separate from the approximately 700-subject first cohort. From germline, CDR1 is SEHNR and CDR2 FQNEAQ (reference sequence). The CDR3 is made up of 13 amino acids. The ends were cut back, 1 base at V and 11 bases at J, with 14 bases in the middle. The TCR was taken from a woman between 18 and 29 years old in good health and CMV-seronegative. This sequence joins TRBV7-9 and TRBJ1-1; D is perhaps TRBD1 (5 bases). The sequenced sample was PBMCs. This chain's CDR3 is CASSLGVDRQAFF. The DNA of the CDR3 is TGTGCCAGCAGCTTAGGGGTTGACAGACAGGCTTTCTTT.